This T cell receptor (beta chain) was sequenced in a study of PD-1 blockade in classical Hodgkin lymphoma. Notes on the study in general: Exclusion was applied to patients who started nivolumab under 1 year after ASCT.

This clone was observed once. The antigen is unknown. Time point: cycle 4 day 1 (C4D1), after 5 to 7 weeks of nivolumab. Every patient relapsed after autologous stem cell transplantation, and brentuximab vedotin exposure varied. Best outcomes ranged across complete response, partial response and progressive disease. Sequencing used immunoSEQ multiplex PCR; TCRdb keeps in-frame clones, though not all of them. The sample has more than 95,000 clones; roughly nine tenths are singletons. CDR3 length: 15 residues. V lost 4 bases and J lost 2; bases outside the gene matches: 8. The germline gives CDR1 SGDLS, CDR2 YYNGEE.

Source: peripheral blood mononuclear cells (PBMCs), taken before the fourth cycle of nivolumab. The chain is built from TRBV9 and TRBJ1-1; 7 positions agree with TRBD1. This TCR was sampled from a human donor with classical Hodgkin lymphoma. The CDR3 sequence: CASSIGQATNTEAFF. CDR3 coding DNA: TGTGCCAGCAGCATTGGACAGGCGACAAACACTGAAGCTTTCTTT.